What follows describes a single TCR beta chain. This sample is part of a study of blood T cell repertoires in COVID-19. The assay was immunoSEQ multiplex PCR, and TCRdb's table has in-frame clones only and misses some. The sample contains 100,000 to 150,000 clones, 75% to 85% of which appear only once. From germline, CDR1 is LNHDA and CDR2 SQIVND (reference sequence). This CDR3 region has 16 residues. V lost 4 bases, J lost 2 bases, and 4 bases stayed unmatched. This receptor was identified in a man in his forties or fifties with active or convalescent COVID-19. The sample comprised peripheral blood. This sequence joins TRBV19 and TRBJ2-3; 12 bases map to TRBD2. CDR3: CASSTGLAGNTDTQYF. In DNA, the CDR3 is TGTGCCAGTAGTACGGGACTAGCGGGTAACACAGATACGCAGTATTTT.